This TCR beta chain was recovered during a study of T cells in localized non-small cell lung cancer. This clone was seen a single time. Its antigen is as yet unknown. Study results and limitations: Compared with tumor, uninvolved adjacent lung displayed greater T cell clonality, ranking highest overall.

V gave up 3 bases and J gave up 1 base, with 12 bases separating them. Per the germline V gene, CDR1 is LNHDA and CDR2 is SQIVND (reference sequence). The CDR3 is 15 residues long. Repertoires were generated with immunoSEQ multiplex PCR, while TCRdb's copy carries only in-frame clones and drops some. The table lists about 6,300 clones, around 90% of them singletons. The rearrangement joins TRBV19 to TRBJ1-1, with TRBD1 as a possible D gene (5 bases). This sample comprised peripheral blood, obtained before any cancer treatment. This sequence was found in a male donor aged 60 or older with stage I lung adenocarcinoma. The CDR3 nucleotides are TGTGCCAGTAGTATGCCGGGACGGGGGAACACTGAAGCTTTCTTT. Translating gives CASSMPGRGNTEAFF.